This T cell receptor beta chain was captured in a study of OX40 agonist ivuxolimab in advanced cancers. Overall study results and limits: Antigen specificity remained undetermined for the expanded peripheral T cells. Expanded clones were, on average, more numerous among CD8+ T cells than CD4+.

CDR1 is MDHEN, CDR2 SYDVKM, per germline. This CDR3 has 16 residues. V lost 4 bases to trimming and J lost 3 bases; unmatched junction nucleotides: 11. Profiled with immunoSEQ multiplex PCR; TCRdb holds only in-frame clones, not every one. The sample holds roughly 76,000 clones, 92% seen once. This clone was detected only once. The antigen is unknown. The chain links TRBV28 to TRBJ2-7; 8 positions agree with TRBD2. The specimen was CD4+ or CD8+ T cells sorted from blood, collected in a trial of the OX40 agonist ivuxolimab. The TCR comes from an adult with an advanced solid tumor such as melanoma, head and neck, liver or kidney cancer. The DNA of the CDR3 is TGTGCCAGCAGTTCGCTTGACGGGGGGGAGGTCTACGAGCAGTACTTC. It encodes CASSSLDGGEVYEQYF.